The 27 T cell receptor beta chains presented below share a single source sample, sequenced in a study of blood T cell repertoires in COVID-19. Only in-frame clones appear in the TCRdb table, and some are missing; sequencing was by immunoSEQ multiplex PCR. The repertoire holds 250,000 to 350,000 clones, with approximately 91% as singletons. Sequencing was carried out using peripheral blood. All receptors come from a woman in her 30s with COVID-19, enrolled during active disease.

The chain employs TRBV11-3 and TRBJ2-7; no firm D call. The V end was cut by 3 bases, the J end by 3 bases, with 9 bases between. The CDR3 runs to 13 residues. Germline CDR1 is SGHNT and CDR2 is YENEEA. The CDR3 sequence is CASSFGESYEQYF. In DNA form, the CDR3 reads TGTGCCAGCAGCTTCGGAGAGAGCTACGAGCAGTACTTC. Complete variable domain (other parts from reference TRBV11-3 and TRBJ2-7): EAGVVQSPRYKIIEKKQPVAFWCNPISGHNTLYWYLQNLGQGPELLIRYENEEAVDDSQLPKDRFSAERLKGVDSTLKIQPAELGDSAVYLCASSFGESYEQYFGPGTRLTVT.

This chain links TRBV20-1 with TRBJ2-3; tentatively, D is TRBD2 (6 bases). This CDR3 is 11 amino acids long. Germline CDR1 reads DFQATT; CDR2 reads SNEGSKA (reference sequence). The V end lost 8 bases, the J end lost 14 bases, and 20 bases lay between the germline ends. The CDR3 DNA reads TGCAGTTATAGCATAGAGCGGGTTATGTATTTT. Translated, it gives CSYSIERVMYF.

J is TRBJ1-2 and V is TRBV2; D not certain. CDR1 SNHLY and CDR2 FYNNEI come from the germline V gene. This CDR3 region has 13 residues. V was pared by 7 bases and J by 3 bases, with 12 bases between. CDR3 bases: TGTGCCAGCAATGCTGGCACGTACTATGGCTACACCTTC. This gives the protein CASNAGTYYGYTF.

This chain links TRBV13 with TRBJ2-2; 13 nucleotides agree with TRBD2. The CDR3 sequence is 16 residues long. Trimming removed 4 bases from V and 7 bases from J; junction bases left unmatched: 6. Germline values: CDR1 PRHDT, CDR2 FYEKMQ (reference sequence). CDR3 amino acids: CASSSWTSGRYGELFF. CDR3 DNA: TGTGCCAGCAGCTCTTGGACTAGCGGGAGATACGGGGAGCTGTTTTTT.

This clone was found once. This chain links TRBV6-6 with TRBJ1-4; 8 bases fit TRBD1. Germline CDR1 is MNHNY and CDR2 is SVGAGI (reference sequence). This CDR3 is 15 amino acids long. The J segment lost 7 bases and the V segment lost 0 bases, leaving 4 bases of the junction unmatched. DNA for the CDR3: TGTGCCAGCAGTTACTCGCAGGGGGCATCTGAAAAACTGTTTTTT. Translating it yields CASSYSQGASEKLFF.

The chain carries TRBV7-2 and TRBJ1-1; D may be TRBD1 (5 bases). The CDR3 consists of 14 residues. Germline V gene lookup returns CDR1 SGHTA and CDR2 FQGNSA. Trimming pared 0 bases from V and 4 bases from J, leaving 9 bases between. The CDR3 DNA reads as TGTGCCAGCAGCTTAGCGTGGGGGGGCACTGAAGCTTTCTTT. Translated, it gives CASSLAWGGTEAFF.

This clone has a handful of counts. This chain connects TRBV6-4 to TRBJ1-5; the D gene is possibly TRBD1 (5 bases). The V gene's germline CDR1 is MRHNA and CDR2 SNTAGT. Trimming removed 3 bases at V and 7 bases at J, with 10 bases between. CDR3 length: 13 amino acids. CDR3 coding DNA: TGTGCCAGCAGTGATGGGGCAGGACAGCCCCAGCATTTT. This encodes CASSDGAGQPQHF.

CDR3 DNA sequence: TGTGCCAGCAGTTACGCCCAGTCCCAAGAGACCCAGTACTTC. Protein: CASSYAQSQETQYF. The chain employs TRBV6-6 and TRBJ2-5; no definite D call. Per germline, CDR1 MNHNY and CDR2 SVGAGI (reference sequence). V was pared by 2 bases and J by 1 base, with 8 bases between. The CDR3 loop spans 14 amino acids.

This clone was picked up a small number of times. The chain carries TRBV28 and TRBJ1-1; 9 nucleotides match TRBD1. J gave up 6 bases and V 11 bases, and 10 bases lay outside the gene matches. The germline CDR1 and CDR2 sequences are MDHEN and SYDVKM. The CDR3 is 13 amino acids. CDR3 nucleotide sequence: TGTGCCCATAAGGGACAGGGCTTGGCTGAAGCTTTCTTT. Protein: CAHKGQGLAEAFF. Complete variable domain (other parts from reference TRBV28 and TRBJ1-1): DVKVTQSSRYLVKRTGEKVFLECVQDMDHENMFWYRQDPGLGLRLIYFSYDVKMKEKGDIPEGYSVSREKKERFSLILESASTNQTSMYLCAHKGQGLAEAFFGQGTRLTVV.

The chain couples TRBV6-6 to TRBJ2-3, with 9 bases fitting TRBD2. With 10 bases clipped from V and 1 base from J, the junction kept 6 bases outside the gene matches. Germline V gives CDR1 MNHNY, CDR2 SVGAGI (reference sequence). The CDR3 length is 14 residues. CDR3 bases: TGTGCCACCACCCGGACTAGCGGCACAGATACGCAGTATTTT. Its protein is CATTRTSGTDTQYF.

This clone was counted between two and nine times. This chain connects TRBV24-1 to TRBJ1-2, with D perhaps matching TRBD1 (5 bases). The length of the CDR3 is 13 residues. Germline-derived CDR1 and CDR2 are KGHDR and SFDVKD. V was pared by 8 bases and J by 4 bases, with 13 bases between. For the CDR3, the DNA is TGTGCCACCACCCCCGGGGGTGGCTATGGCTACACCTTC. As protein: CATTPGGGYGYTF.

This clone was picked up one time. The chain links TRBV7-2 to TRBJ2-7; D not resolved. The CDR3 is made up of 13 amino acids. Trimming took off 1 base at V and 2 bases at J, with 6 bases between the two ends. Per germline, CDR1 SGHTA and CDR2 FQGNSA. The CDR3 nucleotides are TGTGCCAGCAGCTTAGAAACGGCCTACGAGCAGTACTTC. This codes for CASSLETAYEQYF.

The chain couples TRBV2 to TRBJ2-7; the D gene is possibly TRBD2 (5 bases). Trimming left V 0 bases short and J 2 bases short, with 11 bases between. Per germline, CDR1 SNHLY and CDR2 FYNNEI. This CDR3 contains 15 residues. DNA for the CDR3: TGTGCCAGCAGTGAAGCGGTAGCGATCCCCTACGAGCAGTACTTC. Its protein is CASSEAVAIPYEQYF.

The gene calls are TRBV14 and TRBJ2-5; D might be TRBD2 (5 bases). There are 15 residues in the CDR3. Between the trimmed V and J ends, which lost 6 bases and 2 bases, there was a span of 16 bases. Germline assignment: CDR1 SGHDN and CDR2 FVKESK. The CDR3 region has the DNA TGTGCCAGCAGTCCCCGGAGGCAGCTACAAGAGACCCAGTACTTC. Translated: CASSPRRQLQETQYF. The entire variable domain, with the rest obtained from reference TRBV14 and TRBJ2-5, is as follows: EAGVTQFPSHSVIEKGQTVTLRCDPISGHDNLYWYRRVMGKEIKFLLHFVKESKQDESGMPNNRFLAERTGGTYSTLKVQPAELEDSGVYFCASSPRRQLQETQYFGPGTRLLVL.

The chain links TRBV4-1 to TRBJ1-1; 8 nucleotides agree with TRBD1. The germline CDR1 and CDR2 sequences are MGHRA and YSYEKL. The length of the CDR3 is 16 residues. J gave up 1 base and V 1 base, and 5 bases lay outside the gene matches. CDR3 nucleotide sequence: TGCGCCAGCAGCCAAGGGGACAGGTCGGCGAACACTGAAGCTTTCTTT. It translates to CASSQGDRSANTEAFF.

The chain employs TRBV11-2 and TRBJ2-7; a possible D gene is TRBD2 (6 bases). This CDR3 is 14 amino acids long. The germline gives CDR1 SGHAT, CDR2 FQNNGV. The V end lost 3 bases, the J end lost 2 bases, and 11 bases lay between the germline ends. The CDR3 loop reads CASSFSGTPYEQYF. In DNA, the CDR3 is TGTGCCAGCAGCTTTAGCGGAACCCCCTACGAGCAGTACTTC. Full variable domain (remainder filled in from reference TRBV11-2 and TRBJ2-7): EAGVAQSPRYKIIEKRQSVAFWCNPISGHATLYWYQQILGQGPKLLIQFQNNGVVDDSQLPKDRFSAERLKGVDSTLKIQPAKLEDSAVYLCASSFSGTPYEQYFGPGTRLTVT.

The rearrangement uses TRBV5-8 and TRBJ1-5; perhaps TRBD1 as D (6 bases). The CDR3 extends over 14 amino acids. Trimming stripped 4 bases from V and 2 bases from J, with 10 bases between. Germline V gives CDR1 SGHTS, CDR2 YDEGEE. This chain's CDR3 is CASSLGQRNQPQHF. The CDR3 bases are TGTGCCAGCAGCCTCGGACAGCGCAATCAGCCCCAGCATTTT. The full variable domain, rest sourced from reference TRBV5-8 and TRBJ1-5, is EAGVTQSPTHLIKTRGQQATLRCSPISGHTSVYWYQQALGLGLQFLLWYDEGEERNRGNFPPRFSGRQFPNYSSELNVNALELEDSALYLCASSLGQRNQPQHFGDGTRLSIL.

The chain is built from TRBV10-3 and TRBJ1-1; D call uncertain. The CDR3 has 14 amino acids. Germline loops: CDR1 ENHRY, CDR2 SYGVKD. V lost 5 bases to trimming and J lost 1 base, with 11 bases between them. CDR3 nucleotide sequence: TGTGCCATCAGTCGGTTTGCTGCGAACACTGAAGCTTTCTTT. Translation: CAISRFAANTEAFF.

The CDR3 DNA follows: TGTGCCAGCAGTCGCCTTGCCGGCAGGGCTGGAAACACCATATATTTT. Encoded protein: CASSRLAGRAGNTIYF. The rearrangement uses TRBV28 and TRBJ1-3, with D possibly TRBD1 on 5 matching bases. Trimming pared 5 bases from V and 2 bases from J, leaving 16 bases between. The CDR3 has 16 residues. CDR1 and CDR2 (germline): MDHEN, SYDVKM.

This clone was seen just once. The rearrangement links TRBV4-1 to TRBJ1-1, with 7 bases that match TRBD1. Germline V lookup: CDR1 MGHRA, CDR2 YSYEKL. V dropped 4 bases and J dropped 1; count of bases not matched to a gene: 3. The CDR3 spans 14 residues. The CDR3 reads CASSLRTGNTEAFF. CDR3 sequence (DNA): TGCGCCAGCAGCCTCCGGACAGGGAACACTGAAGCTTTCTTT.

The rearrangement uses TRBV6-2 or TRBV6-3 and TRBJ2-7; perhaps TRBD1 as D (6 bases). CDR1 and CDR2 from the germline V gene are MNHEY and SVGEGT. The CDR3 is 15 residues long. V dropped 4 bases and J dropped 0 bases, with 13 bases sitting between them. Here the CDR3 reads CASSSYRDISYEQYF. The CDR3 DNA follows: TGTGCCAGCAGTTCTTACAGGGACATCTCCTACGAGCAGTACTTC.

Here the CDR3 reads CASRTGPEQYF. The CDR3 DNA reads TGTGCCAGCCGAACAGGGCCCGAGCAGTACTTC. The chain links TRBV28 to TRBJ2-7; possible D gene TRBD1, 6 bases. Germline V gives CDR1 MDHEN, CDR2 SYDVKM. CDR3 size: 11 residues. Trimming cost V 8 bases and J 6 bases, with 11 bases left between them.

This rearrangement joins TRBV7-9 to TRBJ1-1; D is unclear. With 2 bases removed from V and 1 base from J, the gap between germline ends came to 8 bases. This CDR3 has 14 amino acids. The germline gives CDR1 SEHNR, CDR2 FQNEAQ (reference sequence). The CDR3 protein is CASSLSFGNTEAFF. The DNA for the CDR3 is TGTGCCAGCAGCTTAAGCTTCGGGAACACTGAAGCTTTCTTT. The complete variable domain, with remaining parts taken from reference TRBV7-9 and TRBJ1-1, reads DTGVSQNPRHKITKRGQNVTFRCDPISEHNRLYWYRQTLGQGPEFLTYFQNEAQLEKSRLLSDRFSAERPKGSFSTLEIQRTEQGDSAMYLCASSLSFGNTEAFFGQGTRLTVV.

The rearrangement uses TRBV28 and TRBJ2-1; TRBD1 matches 7 bases. This CDR3 is built from 16 residues. Per the germline V gene, CDR1 is MDHEN and CDR2 is SYDVKM. The junction had 10 bases not matched to a gene; V was cut back by 8 bases and J by 0 bases. The CDR3 protein is CASLPSQGRSYNEQFF. Written as DNA, the CDR3 is TGTGCCAGCTTACCCTCACAGGGGCGCTCCTACAATGAGCAGTTCTTC. The full variable domain, in which reference TRBV28 and TRBJ2-1 provide the parts outside the CDR3, is DVKVTQSSRYLVKRTGEKVFLECVQDMDHENMFWYRQDPGLGLRLIYFSYDVKMKEKGDIPEGYSVSREKKERFSLILESASTNQTSMYLCASLPSQGRSYNEQFFGPGTRLTVL.

The chain uses TRBV19 and TRBJ1-5, with 8 bases aligning to TRBD1. V lost 8 bases to trimming and J lost 5 bases; unmatched junction nucleotides: 11. Germline-derived CDR1 and CDR2 are LNHDA and SQIVND (reference sequence). The CDR3 is made up of 15 amino acids. CDR3 amino acids: CASVQVTGGYQPQHF. CDR3 in DNA: TGTGCCAGTGTTCAGGTCACAGGGGGTTATCAGCCCCAGCATTTT.

The chain joins TRBV7-6 to TRBJ2-1; 9 bases map to TRBD1. Per the germline V gene, CDR1 is SGHVS and CDR2 is FNYEAQ. There are 16 residues in the CDR3. Trimming at V came to 2 bases and at J to 7 bases, leaving 9 bases not matched to a gene. The CDR3 protein is CASSLMRDRVGNEQFF. DNA of the CDR3: TGTGCCAGCAGCTTAATGAGGGACAGGGTCGGAAATGAGCAGTTCTTC.

The rearrangement links TRBV5-4 to TRBJ2-7, with TRBD2 identical over 7 bases. With V trimmed by 0 bases and J by 5 bases, 11 bases remained unmatched. Per germline, CDR1 SGHNT and CDR2 YYREEE (reference sequence). This CDR3 region has 16 residues. CDR3 sequence (DNA): TGTGCCAGCAGCTTGGAGGGCGGGGGAGGGCCGGACGAGCAGTACTTC. The encoded protein is CASSLEGGGGPDEQYF.